This T cell receptor beta chain was sequenced in a study of T cells in Graves' hyperthyroidism and ophthalmopathy. General study results and limits: Through a model of 13 V-J features, ophthalmopathy was separated from stable hyperthyroidism. Ophthalmopathy was model-predicted a median about 6 months pre-onset.

Germline loops: CDR1 MNHNS, CDR2 SASEGT. Unmatched junction bases numbered 9, after V lost 7 bases and J lost 7 bases. CDR3 length: 13 amino acids. Uncontrolled infection, other autoimmune disease, pregnancy or lactation led to exclusion. This clonotype was seen a handful of times. Its antigen is not identified. It was RNA transcripts that yielded the amplified TCR beta CDR3 regions. Initially, a first-round RT-PCR of the TCR CDR3 employed the HTBI primer set. TCRdb re-analysed the multiplex PCR reads in MiXCR, keeping a single row per CDR3 protein. The sample has about 640,000 distinct CDR3 sequences; about 20% are singletons.

The sequence came from a man aged 25-45 years with Graves' ophthalmopathy. The sample comprised blood. The rearrangement links TRBV6-1 to TRBJ1-2, with 7 bases that match TRBD1. CDR3 residues: CASTPGGQRGYTF. Written as DNA, the CDR3 is TGTGCCAGCACCCCAGGGGGGCAGCGTGGCTACACCTTC.